Following are 18 T cell receptor beta chains from one sample sequenced in a study of blood T cell repertoires in COVID-19. The assay was immunoSEQ multiplex PCR, and TCRdb's table has in-frame clones only and misses some. The sample consists of 250,000 to 300,000 clones, 86% of them appearing once. Sequencing was done on a sample of peripheral blood. These receptors all stem from a woman aged 70-85 years with COVID-19, enrolled during active disease.

The chain recombines TRBV10-3 with TRBJ1-1; 8 nucleotides agree with TRBD1. Unmatched junction bases numbered 6, after V lost 4 bases and J lost 8 bases. This CDR3 has 13 residues. Per the germline V gene, CDR1 is ENHRY and CDR2 is SYGVKD. The CDR3 nucleotides are TGTGCCATCAGTGGCCGGACAGGGAAAGAAGCTTTCTTT. It codes for CAISGRTGKEAFF.

The chain uses TRBV12-5 and TRBJ1-3, with TRBD1 as a possible D gene (6 bases). This CDR3 is 16 amino acids long. The germline V gene encodes CDR1 LGHNT and CDR2 FRNRAP. V was shortened by 2 bases and J by 0 bases, with 11 bases between the two germline ends. DNA for the CDR3: TGTGCTAGTGGTTTGACGTACAGGGACTCTGGAAACACCATATATTTT. The encoded protein is CASGLTYRDSGNTIYF.

This clone was detected many times. The chain combines TRBV7-8 with TRBJ1-5; 8 nucleotides agree with TRBD1. CDR1 and CDR2 from the germline V gene are SGHVS and FQNEAQ. After removal of 3 bases from V and 6 bases from J, the junction contained 4 bases not matched to a gene. This CDR3 is built from 14 residues. CDR3 in DNA: TGTGCCAGCAGCTTCGACAGGGGCGGTCAGCCCCAGCATTTT. Translating gives CASSFDRGGQPQHF.

The chain is built from TRBV28 and TRBJ1-2, with no clear D. The germline V and J ends were trimmed by 4 bases and 6 bases, with 6 bases remaining between them. The germline CDR1 and CDR2 sequences are MDHEN and SYDVKM. The CDR3 has 11 amino acids. In DNA form, the CDR3 reads TGTGCCAGCAGTTCCCCCAATGGCTACACCTTC. The encoded protein is CASSSPNGYTF.

The chain employs TRBV21-1 and TRBJ1-6; the table assigns TRBD1, which was not confirmed against the DNA. TRBV21-1 is a pseudogene locus. The CDR3 length is 16 residues. This chain's CDR3 is CASRYRGSGYNSPLHF. The CDR3 bases are TGTGCCAGCAGATACAGGGGAAGCGGCTATAATTCACCCCTCCACTTT.

The chain has TRBV23-1 and TRBJ2-6; D not resolved. TRBV23-1 has ORF status, its function being uncertain. CDR3 length equals 16 residues. V dropped 3 bases and J dropped 0 bases, with 9 bases sitting between them. CDR3 loop: CASSHSNNSGANVLTF. The CDR3, as DNA: TGCGCCAGCAGTCACTCTAATAACTCTGGGGCCAACGTCCTGACTTTC.

V gene TRBV5-1 combines with J gene TRBJ2-1; TRBD2 matches 8 bases. The CDR3 extends over 15 amino acids. V dropped 1 base and J dropped 8; count of bases not matched to a gene: 8. Germline-derived CDR1 and CDR2 are SGHRS and YFSETQ. CDR3 nucleotides: TGCGCCAGCAGCTTGAGTCGGGGGGGAATCGATGAGCAGTTCTTC. Encoded protein: CASSLSRGGIDEQFF.

This clone was counted a few times. The genes are TRBV6-2 or TRBV6-3 and TRBJ1-2; 9 nucleotides line up with TRBD1. The V segment lost 0 bases and the J segment 7 bases; nucleotides outside the gene matches: 6. The CDR3 covers 15 residues. Germline lookup yields CDR1 MNHEY and CDR2 SVGEGT. This chain's CDR3 is CASSYSGQGGFGYTF. In DNA form, the CDR3 reads TGTGCCAGCAGTTACTCGGGACAGGGCGGTTTTGGCTACACCTTC.

The rearrangement uses TRBV2 and TRBJ2-1; D is undetermined. The CDR3 covers 12 residues. The germline V gene encodes CDR1 SNHLY and CDR2 FYNNEI. V gave up 4 bases and J gave up 8 bases, with 9 bases separating them. The CDR3 coding sequence is TGTGCCAGCAGTGTGTACGGTGATGAGCAGTTCTTC. Its translation is CASSVYGDEQFF.

In this sample, this clone turned up once. J is TRBJ2-7 and V is TRBV5-5, with D maybe TRBD2 (6 bases). This CDR3 is 14 amino acids long. V lost 4 bases, J lost 1 base, and 12 bases lay in between. Germline CDR1 SGHKS, CDR2 YYEKEE (reference sequence). CDR3 protein: CASSMGLESYEQYF. Written as DNA, the CDR3 is TGTGCCAGCAGCATGGGACTGGAGTCCTACGAGCAGTACTTC.

This chain uses TRBV19 with TRBJ2-3, with 15 bases aligning to TRBD2. Germline CDR1 reads LNHDA; CDR2 reads SQIVND (reference sequence). The trim removed 5 bases at V and 0 bases at J, leaving 12 bases unmatched. This CDR3 spans 20 amino acids. The CDR3 DNA reads TGTGCCAGTAGTGGACGGACTAGCGGGGGGGCGATGAGAAGCACAGATACGCAGTATTTT. This gives the protein CASSGRTSGGAMRSTDTQYF. Variable domain in full (rest from reference TRBV19 and TRBJ2-3): DGGITQSPKYLFRKEGQNVTLSCEQNLNHDAMYWYRQDPGQGLRLIYYSQIVNDFQKGDIAEGYSVSREKKESFPLTVTSAQKNPTAFYLCASSGRTSGGAMRSTDTQYFGPGTRLTVL.

The J gene is TRBJ1-2, the V gene TRBV10-2; tentatively, D is TRBD1 (6 bases). Trimming stripped 3 bases from V and 6 bases from J, with 11 bases between. There are 13 residues in the CDR3. The V gene's germline CDR1 is WSHSY and CDR2 SAAADI. The CDR3: CASSDRGADGYTF. As DNA, the CDR3 is TGCGCCAGCAGTGACCGGGGGGCTGATGGCTACACCTTC.

The table lists this clone with a count of one. This chain links TRBV5-4 with TRBJ1-2; 7 bases line up with TRBD1. The germline V gene encodes CDR1 SGHNT and CDR2 YYREEE (reference sequence). J was trimmed by 3 bases and V by 5 bases; bases with no gene match: 4. The CDR3 sequence is 13 residues long. CDR3 nucleotide sequence: TGTGCCAGCAGTCGACAGGGTGACTATGGCTACACCTTC. Translation: CASSRQGDYGYTF. Together with reference TRBV5-4 and TRBJ1-2, the CDR3 gives the full variable domain: ETGVTQSPTHLIKTRGQQVTLRCSSQSGHNTVSWYQQALGQGPQFIFQYYREEENGRGNFPPRFSGLQFPNYSSELNVNALELDDSALYLCASSRQGDYGYTFGSGTRLTVV.

The rearrangement links TRBV18 to TRBJ2-7; 10 nucleotides agree with TRBD1. This CDR3 is built from 15 residues. Germline V gene data show CDR1 as KGHSH and CDR2 as LQKENI. Trimming removed 4 bases from V and 4 bases from J; junction bases left unmatched: 7. The DNA of the CDR3 is TGTGCCAGCTCACAGGGACAGGGGCGGGAATACGAGCAGTACTTC. This translates into CASSQGQGREYEQYF.

CDR3 region: CASSQGSAGDHYNEQFF. The CDR3 coding sequence is TGTGCCAGCAGCCAAGGGTCGGCGGGGGACCACTACAATGAGCAGTTCTTC. The rearrangement links TRBV4-2 to TRBJ2-1; 7 positions agree with TRBD2. This CDR3 has 17 amino acids. CDR1 and CDR2 (germline): LGHNA, YNFKEQ. The ends lost 1 base at V and 3 bases at J; junction bases unmatched: 9.

Note on this clone: The same CDR3 can be traced to other DNA sequences in this sample. The chain couples TRBV3-1 (or the pseudogene TRBV3-2) to TRBJ1-2, with 8 bases that match TRBD1. The CDR3 consists of 15 residues. V lost 6 bases, J lost 5 bases, and 11 bases stayed unmatched. CDR1 LGHDT and CDR2 YNNKEL come from the germline V gene (reference sequence). The chain's CDR3 is CASSLRDRPVYGYTF. CDR3 nucleotides: TGTGCCAGCAGTCTAAGGGACAGGCCTGTTTATGGCTACACCTTC.

This clone was found many times. This chain joins TRBV12-3 or TRBV12-4 and TRBJ1-1, with D maybe TRBD1 (5 bases). The CDR3 totals 12 residues. V shed 5 bases and J shed 1 base, with 5 bases lying between them. The DNA for the CDR3 is TGTGCCAGCAGTCAGGGGAACACTGAAGCTTTCTTT. This translates into CASSQGNTEAFF.

This chain connects TRBV28 to TRBJ1-4; no clear D gene. The V and J ends lost 3 bases and 5 bases respectively, with 10 bases between them. This CDR3 contains 14 residues. Germline CDR1 MDHEN, CDR2 SYDVKM. Written as DNA, the CDR3 is TGTGCCAGCAGTTTGAGGCGGCTGAATGAAAAACTGTTTTTT. This codes for CASSLRRLNEKLFF.